This entry concerns a single T cell receptor beta chain. The antigen remains unidentified. TCRdb recomputed calls from the RT-PCR reads with MiXCR, one row per CDR3 protein. The table shows roughly 650,000 distinct CDR3 sequences, with 15% to 19% occurring only once. The source of the sample is a study of response to subunit inactivated influenza vaccine. Whole-study results and caveats: The study's authors posited that every seasonal influenza vaccination enlists few new T cells.

This material consisted of PBMCs from blood, taken 11 to 12 days after vaccination. The TCR comes from a man aged 45-60 years who received an inactivated influenza vaccine.

CDR3 in amino acids: CASIGTASYEQYF. In nucleotides, the CDR3 is TGTGCCAGCATCGGGACAGCCTCATACGAGCAGTACTTC. The chain recombines TRBV2 with TRBJ2-7; 7 bases fit TRBD1. Germline V CDR1 and CDR2: SNHLY, FYNNEI. This CDR3 spans 13 amino acids. V dropped 7 bases and J dropped 4; count of bases not matched to a gene: 7.